What follows are 21 T cell receptor beta chains derived from one specimen sequenced in a study of CD8 T cells in ankylosing spondylitis. TCRdb used MiXCR to reprocess the 5' RACE reads, holding one entry per CDR3 protein. The sample shows about 220,000 distinct CDR3 sequences, roughly 25% of them seen only once. Sequencing was performed on blood, either unsorted or a sorted T cell fraction (not recorded which). These receptors all stem from a male donor with ankylosing spondylitis or in good health (not recorded which).

This chain links TRBV5-1 with TRBJ2-6; 8 positions agree with TRBD1. The CDR3 totals 21 residues. The germline CDR1 and CDR2 sequences are SGHRS and YFSETQ. The V and J ends lost 3 bases and 0 bases, in that order; junction bases with no gene match: 17. The CDR3 DNA sequence: TGCGCCAGCAGCTGGGTCCCAATCACAGGGGGTACCTCCTCTGGGGCCAACGTCCTGACTTTC. Translating gives CASSWVPITGGTSSGANVLTF.

This clonotype was observed at least ten times. The gene calls are TRBV20-1 and TRBJ1-5; D gene unclear. The CDR3 length is 13 residues. Per germline, CDR1 DFQATT and CDR2 SNEGSKA (reference sequence). V lost 3 bases and J lost 4, with 10 bases in between. CDR3 bases: TGCAGTGCTAGTTCCTCGGGGAATCAGCCCCAGCATTTT. This sequence encodes CSASSSGNQPQHF.

The chain recombines TRBV11-2 with TRBJ2-2, with 8 nucleotides matching TRBD2. The CDR3 contains 15 residues. CDR1 is SGHAT, CDR2 FQNNGV, per germline. J gave up 9 bases and V 4 bases, and 10 bases lay outside the gene matches. In DNA form, the CDR3 reads TGTGCCAGCAGCTCTATTATGACGGGGGGGCGGGAGCTGTTTTTT. Its protein product is CASSSIMTGGRELFF.

This chain joins TRBV11-2 and TRBJ1-1, with no clear D. Trimming took off 5 bases at V and 10 bases at J, with 14 bases between the two ends. Germline CDR1 reads SGHAT; CDR2 reads FQNNGV. The CDR3 contains 12 residues. CDR3 in amino acids: CASSPPPSGAFF. In DNA, the CDR3 is TGTGCCAGCAGCCCCCCCCCCTCCGGAGCTTTCTTT.

V gene TRBV29-1 combines with J gene TRBJ2-1; no definite D call. The CDR3 is 14 residues long. Germline assignment: CDR1 SQVTM and CDR2 ANQGSEA. V shed 4 bases and J shed 0 bases, with 10 bases lying between them. The DNA of the CDR3 is TGCAGCGTTGCCTTCCTGAGCTCCTACAATGAGCAGTTCTTC. It specifies CSVAFLSSYNEQFF.

The table lists this clonotype with many counts. This chain uses TRBV15 with TRBJ2-7, with D unclear. In germline, CDR1 is LNHNV, CDR2 YYDKDF (reference sequence). The CDR3 sequence is 13 residues long. V was trimmed by 0 bases and J by 9 bases, leaving 12 bases between them. The chain's CDR3 is CATSREFGEWQYF. The DNA for the CDR3 is TGTGCCACCAGCAGAGAGTTTGGGGAATGGCAGTACTTC. Combining the CDR3 with reference TRBV15 and TRBJ2-7 gives the whole variable domain DAMVIQNPRYQVTQFGKPVTLSCSQTLNHNVMYWYQQKSSQAPKLLFHYYDKDFNNEADTPDNFQSRRPNTSFCFLDIRSPGLGDTAMYLCATSREFGEWQYFGPGTRLTVT.

The chain has TRBV7-2 and TRBJ2-5; 8 nucleotides agree with TRBD2. With V trimmed by 1 base and J by 3 bases, 1 base remained unmatched. The germline gives CDR1 SGHTA, CDR2 FQGNSA. CDR3 length: 14 amino acids. CDR3 nucleotide sequence: TGTGCCAGCAGCTTAGAACTAGCGGAAGAGACCCAGTACTTC. Its translation is CASSLELAEETQYF. Variable domain in full (rest from reference TRBV7-2 and TRBJ2-5): GAGVSQSPSNKVTEKGKDVELRCDPISGHTALYWYRQSLGQGLEFLIYFQGNSAPDKSGLPSDRFSAERTGGSVSTLTIQRTQQEDSAVYLCASSLELAEETQYFGPGTRLLVL.

CDR3 sequence reads: CASSRLAGAGNEQFF. The CDR3 coding sequence is TGTGCCAGCAGTAGACTAGCGGGAGCGGGCAATGAGCAGTTCTTC. The chain couples TRBV27 to TRBJ2-1, with 12 bases aligning to TRBD2. CDR3 length: 15 amino acids. The germline gives CDR1 MNHEY, CDR2 SMNVEV (reference sequence). With 5 bases clipped from V and 6 bases from J, the junction kept 5 bases outside the gene matches.

In this sample, this clonotype turned up many times. A junction boundary mismatches the germline segment, possibly from a read error. The chain couples TRBV10-3 to TRBJ2-1; either TRBD1 or TRBD2 may supply D (5 bases each). CDR1 and CDR2 from the germline V gene are ENHRY and SYGVKD. CDR3 length equals 13 residues. CDR3 coding DNA: TGTGCCATCAGTGAGTCGACTGAGCTAGTCGGGACCTTC. Translating it yields CAISESTELVGTF.

This clonotype has at least ten counts. This rearrangement joins TRBV12-3 or TRBV12-4 to TRBJ2-1; 10 nucleotides match TRBD2. J gave up 14 bases and V 6 bases, and 22 bases lay outside the gene matches. This CDR3 is built from 17 residues. In DNA, the CDR3 is TGTGCCAGCAGCCCGGGGACAGGCAAGCGGGAGGGCCGTGGAAAGTTCTTC. Amino acid sequence: CASSPGTGKREGRGKFF.

The gene calls are TRBV12-3 or TRBV12-4 and TRBJ2-2, with no clear D. The CDR3 has 15 amino acids. The V end was cut by 3 bases, the J end by 2 bases, with 10 bases between. The CDR3 protein is CASSLNSPNTGELFF. CDR3 DNA: TGTGCCAGCAGTTTGAACAGTCCTAACACCGGGGAGCTGTTTTTT.

The genes are TRBV29-1 and TRBJ2-4; D remains ambiguous. The V end lost 6 bases, the J end lost 1 base, and 7 bases lay between the germline ends. The CDR3 consists of 12 residues. Germline V CDR1 and CDR2: SQVTM, ANQGSEA. CDR3 loop: CSVLMAKNIQYF. The CDR3 DNA is TGCAGCGTCCTAATGGCCAAAAACATTCAGTACTTC.

With respect to this clonotype: A much larger clone lies one base from this, so it may be a read error. This CDR3 reads CASSTWGGLASNYNEQFF. The CDR3 DNA reads TGCGCCAGCAGCACCTGGGGCGGGCTAGCGAGCAACTACAATGAGCAGTTCTTC. This chain uses TRBV5-1 with TRBJ2-1; D is perhaps TRBD2 (6 bases). Germline V gene lookup returns CDR1 SGHRS and CDR2 YFSETQ. V lost 4 bases to trimming and J lost 3 bases, with 23 bases between them. This CDR3 is built from 18 residues. Full variable domain (remainder filled in from reference TRBV5-1 and TRBJ2-1): KAGVTQTPRYLIKTRGQQVTLSCSPISGHRSVSWYQQTPGQGLQFLFEYFSETQRNKGNFPGRFSGRQFSNSRSEMNVSTLELGDSALYLCASSTWGGLASNYNEQFFGPGTRLTVL.

This clonotype occurred many times. The rearrangement uses TRBV4-1 and TRBJ1-2; 7 bases fit TRBD1. Germline V gene sequence: CDR1 MGHRA, CDR2 YSYEKL. The length of the CDR3 is 14 residues. Germline trimming cut 2 bases from V and 6 bases from J; bases unmatched to any gene: 6. CDR3 sequence reads: CASSQTWDSHGYTF. In DNA form, the CDR3 reads TGCGCCAGCAGCCAAACGTGGGACAGCCATGGCTACACCTTC.

This clonotype was observed at least ten times. The chain is built from TRBV5-6 and TRBJ1-5; 8 bases are shared with TRBD1. The ends lost 3 bases at V and 3 bases at J; junction bases unmatched: 2. Germline V gene data show CDR1 as SGHDT and CDR2 as YYEEEE. This CDR3 has 14 amino acids. The CDR3 coding sequence is TGTGCCAGCAGCTCGACAGGGGCCAATCAGCCCCAGCATTTT. Translation gives CASSSTGANQPQHF.

V is TRBV20-1 and J is TRBJ2-1; 12 bases agree with TRBD2. V shed 3 bases, J shed 4 bases, and the junction held 7 bases outside the gene matches. The CDR3 length is 16 residues. CDR1 DFQATT and CDR2 SNEGSKA come from the germline V gene (reference sequence). CDR3 DNA: TGCAGTGCTAGGCAGACTAGCGGGAGCAGATACAATGAGCAGTTCTTC. This translates into CSARQTSGSRYNEQFF.

This clonotype was seen at least ten times. The chain uses TRBV27 and TRBJ2-7; D remains ambiguous. Trimming shortened V by 6 bases and J by 0 bases, and 18 bases separated the two germline ends. CDR1 MNHEY and CDR2 SMNVEV come from the germline V gene (reference sequence). The CDR3 is made up of 16 amino acids. The CDR3 coding sequence is TGTGCCAGCAGACCCCAAGACACGGTTAACTCCTACGAGCAGTACTTC. Translating gives CASRPQDTVNSYEQYF.

This clonotype was seen at least ten times. CDR3 nucleotide sequence: TGTGCCAGCAGCGTAAATCCCCTTAAGACTAGCGGGAGGGATGAGCAGTTCTTC. It is translated as CASSVNPLKTSGRDEQFF. The rearrangement uses TRBV9 and TRBJ2-1; 14 nucleotides align to TRBD2. CDR1 and CDR2 from the germline V gene are SGDLS and YYNGEE. Trimming removed 1 base from V and 8 bases from J; junction bases left unmatched: 11. The CDR3 is 18 amino acids. The full variable domain, in which reference TRBV9 and TRBJ2-1 provide the parts outside the CDR3, is DSGVTQTPKHLITATGQRVTLRCSPRSGDLSVYWYQQSLDQGLQFLIQYYNGEERAKGNILERFSAQQFPDLHSELNLSSLELGDSALYFCASSVNPLKTSGRDEQFFGPGTRLTVL.

This clonotype was picked up one time. The chain combines TRBV6-4 with TRBJ2-1; 8 bases fit TRBD2. This CDR3 has 14 residues. Germline V CDR1 and CDR2: MRHNA, SNTAGT. After removal of 5 bases from V and 6 bases from J, the junction contained 6 bases not matched to a gene. The CDR3 loop reads CASSRREGPNEQFF. CDR3 nucleotide sequence: TGTGCCAGCAGTCGACGGGAGGGTCCCAATGAGCAGTTCTTC.

The chain couples TRBV20-1 to TRBJ1-1; D gene unclear. Trimming took off 6 bases at V and 0 bases at J, with 5 bases between the two ends. CDR3 length: 11 residues. The germline CDR1 and CDR2 sequences are DFQATT and SNEGSKA (reference sequence). The CDR3 spells CSATVNTEAFF. In DNA form, the CDR3 reads TGCAGTGCCACAGTGAACACTGAAGCTTTCTTT.

This clonotype has a count of ten or more. J is TRBJ2-1 and V is TRBV10-3; 8 positions agree with TRBD1. There are 16 residues in the CDR3. Germline V gene lookup returns CDR1 ENHRY and CDR2 SYGVKD. The J segment lost 12 bases and the V segment lost 6 bases, leaving 19 bases of the junction unmatched. The CDR3 is CAIRADTRGRIVAQFF. CDR3 nucleotides: TGTGCCATCAGAGCCGATACCAGGGGGCGCATCGTTGCGCAGTTCTTC.